Below, 12 T cell receptor beta chains from the same sample are listed, as sequenced in a study of PD-L1 blockade in urothelial cancer. Sequenced by immunoSEQ multiplex PCR; TCRdb stores in-frame clones only, minus some. This sample yields fewer than 50,000 clones, of which about 90% are seen a single time; less than 9.5% belongs to the top ten. The sample's time point: peripheral blood 6 weeks after treatment start. Specimen: PBMCs, collected around atezolizumab (anti-PD-L1) treatment. The receptor source for this set is a man in his sixties or seventies with urothelial cancer.

This clone showed up just once. The chain has TRBV5-1 and TRBJ2-1, with D hard to call. The V gene lost 1 base and the J gene lost 4 bases, with 12 bases spanning the gap. The V gene's germline CDR1 is SGHRS and CDR2 YFSETQ. This CDR3 has 15 residues. The CDR3, as DNA: TGCGCCAGCAGCTTGCTCGAGGTACGTTACAATGAGCAGTTCTTC. Encoded protein: CASSLLEVRYNEQFF.

J is TRBJ1-2 and V is TRBV5-1; D possibly corresponds to TRBD1 (5 bases). The CDR3 is made up of 19 amino acids. Germline values: CDR1 SGHRS, CDR2 YFSETQ. Trimming pared 0 bases from V and 3 bases from J, leaving 24 bases between. CDR3 loop: CASSLEIFQWAREDYGYTF. CDR3 sequence (DNA): TGCGCCAGCAGCTTGGAGATCTTTCAGTGGGCCAGGGAAGACTATGGCTACACCTTC. The whole variable domain, remainder taken from reference TRBV5-1 and TRBJ1-2, is KAGVTQTPRYLIKTRGQQVTLSCSPISGHRSVSWYQQTPGQGLQFLFEYFSETQRNKGNFPGRFSGRQFSNSRSEMNVSTLELGDSALYLCASSLEIFQWAREDYGYTFGSGTRLTVV.

The DNA of the CDR3 is TGTGCCAGCAGTCGCACAGGGGGCGGTTGGAGAAACACCATATATTTT. Amino acid sequence: CASSRTGGGWRNTIYF. This chain connects TRBV28 to TRBJ1-3; TRBD1 matches 9 bases. CDR1 and CDR2 from the germline V gene are MDHEN and SYDVKM. This CDR3 spans 16 amino acids. V was pared by 5 bases and J by 5 bases, with 10 bases of the junction left unmatched.

The chain combines TRBV5-1 with TRBJ2-3, with a tentative D call TRBD2 (5 bases). V lost 5 bases to trimming and J lost 1 base, with 11 bases between them. CDR3 length: 14 residues. Germline CDR1 SGHRS, CDR2 YFSETQ. The CDR3 loop reads CASSGGGGTDTQYF. The CDR3 nucleotides are TGCGCCAGCAGTGGTGGAGGTGGCACAGATACGCAGTATTTT.

V usage is TRBV27 and J usage is TRBJ2-3; TRBD2 aligns across 13 bases. V trimming: 4 bases; J trimming: 4 bases; junction bases outside the gene matches: 8. The germline V gene has CDR1 MNHEY and CDR2 SMNVEV (reference sequence). This CDR3 has 17 residues. The CDR3 protein is CASSSRGLAGRADTQYF. Here the CDR3 DNA reads TGTGCCAGCAGTTCTAGGGGACTAGCGGGAAGGGCAGATACGCAGTATTTT.

The V and J genes are TRBV9 and TRBJ2-3; 7 bases match TRBD2. The ends lost 1 base at V and 0 bases at J; junction bases unmatched: 2. This CDR3 contains 15 residues. Germline V lookup: CDR1 SGDLS, CDR2 YYNGEE. The CDR3 sequence: CASSVLAASTDTQYF. DNA for the CDR3: TGTGCCAGCAGCGTACTAGCGGCTAGCACAGATACGCAGTATTTT. The full variable domain, with the rest looked up from reference TRBV9 and TRBJ2-3, is DSGVTQTPKHLITATGQRVTLRCSPRSGDLSVYWYQQSLDQGLQFLIQYYNGEERAKGNILERFSAQQFPDLHSELNLSSLELGDSALYFCASSVLAASTDTQYFGPGTRLTVL.

This chain uses TRBV10-3 with TRBJ2-5; 8 bases are shared with TRBD2. The CDR3 covers 15 residues. The V segment lost 4 bases and the J segment 1 base; nucleotides outside the gene matches: 5. Germline lookup yields CDR1 ENHRY and CDR2 SYGVKD. The CDR3 spells CAISVGSGVQETQYF. The CDR3 coding sequence is TGTGCCATCAGTGTCGGTAGCGGGGTCCAAGAGACCCAGTACTTC.

The V call is TRBV7-8, the J call TRBJ2-7; a possible D gene is TRBD2 (6 bases). Trimming pared 6 bases from V and 2 bases from J, leaving 20 bases between. In germline, CDR1 is SGHVS, CDR2 FQNEAQ. The CDR3 length is 16 residues. CDR3 sequence: CASSVFGVAETYEQYF. In DNA form, the CDR3 reads TGTGCCAGCAGTGTGTTCGGAGTAGCGGAAACCTACGAGCAGTACTTC.

The chain couples TRBV15 to TRBJ2-7, with TRBD1 as a possible D gene (7 bases). From germline, CDR1 is LNHNV and CDR2 YYDKDF (reference sequence). The V end lost 1 base, the J end lost 7 bases, and 14 bases lay between the germline ends. The CDR3 consists of 14 residues. The CDR3 DNA reads TGTGCCACCAGCAGAGGCGGGGCAGGGGGAGAGCAGTACTTC. Translating it yields CATSRGGAGGEQYF.

The chain uses TRBV27 and TRBJ1-5; a weak D match, TRBD1 (5 bases). Per germline, CDR1 MNHEY and CDR2 SMNVEV (reference sequence). The ends were cut back, 5 bases at V and 4 bases at J, with 15 bases in the middle. The CDR3 runs 15 residues. The CDR3 reads CASSTRGVNNQPQHF. CDR3 sequence (DNA): TGTGCCAGCAGTACCCGGGGGGTGAATAATCAGCCCCAGCATTTT.

This chain uses TRBV10-2 with TRBJ2-1; the D gene is possibly TRBD2 (6 bases). The germline V gene encodes CDR1 WSHSY and CDR2 SAAADI. V gave up 0 bases and J gave up 8 bases, with 14 bases separating them. This CDR3 has 15 residues. The CDR3 here is CASSESAGTGYEQFF. The DNA of the CDR3 is TGCGCCAGCAGTGAGTCCGCGGGAACGGGGTATGAGCAGTTCTTC.

The chain links TRBV9 to TRBJ2-4; possible D gene TRBD2, 6 bases. There are 14 residues in the CDR3. Germline loops: CDR1 SGDLS, CDR2 YYNGEE. Trimming left V 0 bases short and J 7 bases short, with 11 bases between. The CDR3, as DNA: TGTGCCAGCAGCGTAGGCGGGGTAGAGAACATTCAGTACTTC. Translating gives CASSVGGVENIQYF.